This T cell receptor (beta chain) came from a study of T cells after yellow fever vaccination (dated by TCRdb to the late 2010s). In the study overall: The SMART-Seq v4 Ultra Low Input RNA kit was used to prepare libraries from fractions with low cell numbers. To follow T-cell clones before and after both primary and booster YFV17D yellow fever vaccination, bulk TCR alpha and beta repertoires underwent longitudinal sequencing. The cohort comprised two healthy male donors, one aged 18 to 30 and one aged 30 to 39 years. Blood was collected at multiple timepoints before and after primary and secondary immunization, and bulk PBMC replicates and cell subsets were isolated.

CDR1 and CDR2 are read off the germline V gene (reference sequence) as SEHNR and FQNEAQ. The CDR3 covers 14 residues, taking in both the cysteine and the phenylalanine. The retained sequence is limited to the CDR3, 42 bases, with the frame set at the first base. V lost 1 base and J lost 9 bases; the stretch between them is 13 bases long. To note about this clonotype: There is no known antigen for this receptor. The record has no base qualities; no much larger clone is one base away.

The sample's treatment or condition, from its label and the paper: live attenuated yellow fever vaccine strain. PBMCs were isolated from peripheral blood using a standard Ficoll-Paque protocol. CD4 and CD8 T-cell fractions were isolated with Dynabeads CD4 and CD8 positive selection kits. RNA was extracted with TriZol from bulk PBMCs, CD4 and CD8 fractions, and dextramer-positive and dextramer-negative fractions. TCR cDNA was synthesized by 5'RACE template switching, which introduced a universal primer site and unique molecular identifiers. Priming of cDNA synthesis was performed from both the TCR alpha and TCR beta constant segments. Two PCR steps were used to amplify libraries, with sample barcodes and sequencing adapters being added in the second step. Sequencing of libraries was done on Illumina HiSeq 2500 (2x100 bp) or NovaSeq (2x150 bp). Under the source paper's analysis protocol: MIGEC was used to demultiplex reads and collapse the reads into UMI consensus sequences, and MiXCR was used for V(D)J alignment. Vaccine-responding clonotypes were identified with edgeR using replicate PBMC samples, with FDR below 0.01 and a log2 fold change above 5 up to day 15 being required. Each bulk clonotype was labeled CD4 or CD8 based on which sequenced repertoire, CD4 or CD8, contained the clonotype at higher abundance. TCRdb reworked the public reads: Q25 trimming with fastp, MiXCR clone assembly, productive beta chains retained. Rows with a matching CDR3 protein are joined into one entry that keeps the most common DNA and genes. TCRdb, not the original authors, processed these V and J calls. For this sample there are about 120,000 distinct CDR3 sequences; roughly 6.8% appear just once. Roughly 3% of the sample is held by the ten biggest clonotypes.

Results the study describes overall, beyond this receptor: Most clones expanded after primary vaccination (about 95% of CD4 and about 85% of CD8) were re-detected after the booster, suggesting that broad memory maintenance occurred. A small share of clonotypes was detected in both CD4 and CD8 compartments, with the overlap likely arising from convergent recombination. Because abundant contaminating clonotypes from the bulk population could be contained in FACS-sorted repertoires, computational filtering was required. Because only two donors were included in the study, the extent to which the findings can be generalized is limited. Compared with the primary T-cell response, the secondary T-cell response was weaker but faster, peaking on day 5 rather than day 15.

The source of this sequence is a man aged 18 to 30 who received the YFV17D yellow fever vaccine. The rearrangement joined TRBV7-9 to TRBJ1-5; matching of 5 bases hints at TRBD1 as the D gene. Sequenced material: CD4+ T cells sorted from PBMCs, taken about 41 days after the first yellow fever vaccination. At the DNA level, the sequence is TGTGCCAGCAGCTTAGAGGGAGGGGTAGGGCCCCAGCATTTT. Its amino acids are CASSLEGGVGPQHF.